Shown below are 18 T cell receptor beta chains from a single sample sequenced in a study of beta chain features in type 1 diabetes. Isolated RNA was reverse transcribed in full, so expressed TCRB transcripts were sequenced. Generated by immunoSEQ multiplex PCR, the TCRdb table keeps only in-frame clones and is missing some. The table shows fewer than 30,000 clones, with roughly 69% occurring only once. For these receptors, no antigen is known. Study-wide findings and caveats: Shorter TCRB CDR3s, moderately but significantly so, were found in Type 1 diabetes patients in all four CD4+ subsets.

The sequenced material came from Tregs from blood. The receptors stem from a man younger than 35 with type 1 diabetes.

V gene TRBV25-1 combines with J gene TRBJ2-3, with D possibly TRBD2 on 6 matching bases. The V end was cut by 3 bases, the J end by 2 bases, with 12 bases between. The germline gives CDR1 MGHDK, CDR2 SYGVNS. This CDR3 spans 15 amino acids. The CDR3 DNA is TGTGCCAGCAGTGAGTCGGGACTCTCCACAGATACGCAGTATTTT. As protein: CASSESGLSTDTQYF.

The chain carries TRBV18 and TRBJ1-1; possible D gene TRBD1, 6 bases. The length of the CDR3 is 16 residues. V lost 6 bases and J 4 bases, leaving 21 bases between the germline ends. CDR1 and CDR2 from the germline V gene are KGHSH and LQKENI. CDR3 in amino acids: CASSPRSQGNPTEAFF. CDR3 in DNA: TGTGCCAGCTCCCCTCGGTCCCAGGGGAACCCCACTGAAGCTTTCTTT.

The chain couples TRBV30 to TRBJ2-1; TRBD1 matches 8 bases. The CDR3 runs 12 residues. Germline CDR1 reads GTSNPN; CDR2 reads SVGIG (reference sequence). V shed 2 bases and J 7 bases; nucleotides not matched to a gene: 1. CDR3 DNA sequence: TGTGCCTGGAGTCGGACAGGGAATGAGCAGTTCTTC. It is translated as CAWSRTGNEQFF.

This chain links TRBV11-2 with TRBJ2-3; the D is unclear. V was cut by 2 bases and J by 0 bases, with 12 bases left in between. Germline V CDR1 and CDR2: SGHAT, FQNNGV. The CDR3 has 16 residues. This CDR3 is CASSLTGLRSTDTQYF. As DNA, the CDR3 is TGTGCCAGCAGCTTAACGGGTTTGCGGAGCACAGATACGCAGTATTTT.

The genes are TRBV5-1 and TRBJ1-6; D unresolved. CDR1 SGHRS and CDR2 YFSETQ come from the germline V gene. V dropped 3 bases and J dropped 7 bases, with 14 bases sitting between them. The CDR3 extends over 15 amino acids. CDR3 residues: CASSSSGYSNSPLHF. The CDR3 coding sequence is TGCGCCAGCAGCTCTAGTGGATATTCCAATTCACCCCTCCACTTT.

This clone has only a few counts. This chain links TRBV6-5 with TRBJ1-6; maybe TRBD1 (5 bases). Between the trimmed V and J ends, which lost 6 bases and 0 bases, there was a span of 9 bases. Germline assignment: CDR1 MNHEY and CDR2 SVGAGI. The CDR3 extends over 15 amino acids. CDR3 bases: TGTGCCAGCAGCAGACAGCGCTCCTATAATTCACCCCTCCACTTT. The encoded protein is CASSRQRSYNSPLHF.

The chain carries TRBV29-1 and TRBJ1-2; D is ambiguous. The ends were cut back, 5 bases at V and 4 bases at J, with 17 bases in the middle. This CDR3 is built from 14 residues. Per germline, CDR1 SQVTM and CDR2 ANQGSEA. The CDR3: CSVPAENPTYGYTF. DNA for the CDR3: TGCAGCGTTCCTGCGGAAAACCCAACCTATGGCTACACCTTC.

This chain links TRBV6-6 with TRBJ1-5, with 8 bases that match TRBD1. Germline CDR1 and CDR2: MNHNY and SVGAGI (reference sequence). The length of the CDR3 is 14 residues. Trimming removed 7 bases from V and 15 bases from J; junction bases left unmatched: 17. The CDR3 DNA is TGTGCCAGCACGTCCCGGGACAGGCTACCATCCTGGCATTTT. This gives the protein CASTSRDRLPSWHF.

This clone was picked up a small number of times. The chain carries TRBV19 and TRBJ2-7; D not certain. Germline V gene data show CDR1 as LNHDA and CDR2 as SQIVND (reference sequence). This CDR3 is built from 12 residues. The V and J ends lost 6 bases and 0 bases respectively, with 6 bases between them. The CDR3 DNA follows: TGTGCCAGTAGCAAAGCCTCCTACGAGCAGTACTTC. Its translation is CASSKASYEQYF.

This chain joins TRBV7-9 and TRBJ2-1, with D possibly matching TRBD1 (7 bases). CDR3 size: 14 residues. V was clipped by 4 bases and J by 7 bases, with 14 bases between them. Germline V CDR1 and CDR2: SEHNR, FQNEAQ (reference sequence). DNA for the CDR3: TGTGCCAGCAGCTCCGTGACAGGGAGGAATGAGCAGTTCTTC. As protein: CASSSVTGRNEQFF.

This chain's CDR3 is CASSLALGTIYEQYF. In DNA form, the CDR3 reads TGTGCCAGCAGCTTAGCTCTAGGGACAATTTACGAGCAGTACTTC. The chain recombines TRBV7-2 with TRBJ2-7; a weak D match, TRBD1 (6 bases). Germline V gene data show CDR1 as SGHTA and CDR2 as FQGNSA. The CDR3 runs to 15 residues. Trimming removed 0 bases from V and 4 bases from J, with 13 bases in between.

The chain links TRBV5-6 to TRBJ1-1; 7 bases are shared with TRBD1. V lost 4 bases to trimming and J lost 3 bases; unmatched junction nucleotides: 3. The germline V gene encodes CDR1 SGHDT and CDR2 YYEEEE. CDR3 length: 13 residues. CDR3 residues: CASSGDRDTEAFF. The CDR3 nucleotides are TGTGCCAGCAGCGGGGACAGAGACACTGAAGCTTTCTTT.

A few counts support this clone. The CDR3 nucleotides are TGTGCCAGCAGTTGGGTCTATACTAGCGGGTTGAATGAGCAGTTCTTC. Translating it yields CASSWVYTSGLNEQFF. The rearrangement joins TRBV6-6 to TRBJ2-1, with 9 bases identical to TRBD2. This CDR3 has 16 residues. The germline CDR1 and CDR2 sequences are MNHNY and SVGAGI (reference sequence). The ends lost 4 bases at V and 7 bases at J; junction bases unmatched: 11.

The chain uses TRBV29-1 and TRBJ2-7, with D tentatively TRBD2 (5 bases). CDR3 size: 12 residues. V was pared by 2 bases and J by 2 bases, with 7 bases between. Germline CDR1 reads SQVTM; CDR2 reads ANQGSEA. The CDR3 DNA follows: TGCAGCGTTGAACGGACTCCCTACGAGCAGTACTTC. Protein product: CSVERTPYEQYF.

This CDR3 reads CASSGLAYEQYF. CDR3 coding DNA: TGTGCCAGCAGCGGACTAGCCTACGAGCAGTACTTC. The chain combines TRBV6-6 with TRBJ2-7; the match to TRBD2 covers 7 bases. J lost 2 bases, V lost 6 bases, and 1 base had no gene match. Germline V gene lookup returns CDR1 MNHNY and CDR2 SVGAGI (reference sequence). The CDR3 length is 12 residues.

The chain has TRBV5-4 and TRBJ1-2, with 7 bases matching TRBD1. Per germline, CDR1 SGHNT and CDR2 YYREEE (reference sequence). Trimming cost V 0 bases and J 3 bases; bases outside gene matches: 5. The CDR3 covers 15 residues. The CDR3 reads CASSLGGGWDYGYTF. The DNA for the CDR3 is TGTGCCAGCAGCTTGGGAGGGGGCTGGGACTATGGCTACACCTTC.

This chain joins TRBV18 and TRBJ2-5; D might be TRBD1 (6 bases). The germline V and J ends were trimmed by 3 bases and 5 bases, with 16 bases remaining between them. CDR3 length equals 15 residues. CDR1 is KGHSH, CDR2 LQKENI, per germline. The CDR3 coding sequence is TGTGCCAGCTCACCCAGCACAGGGCTCCCGGAGACCCAGTACTTC. Residues: CASSPSTGLPETQYF.

The chain employs TRBV5-1 and TRBJ1-4; TRBD1 matches at 8 bases. The CDR3 extends over 14 amino acids. Looked up from germline, CDR1 is SGHRS and CDR2 is YFSETQ. V shed 3 bases, J shed 5 bases, and the junction held 3 bases outside the gene matches. CDR3: CASSYWTGNEKLFF. The CDR3 DNA is TGCGCCAGCAGCTATTGGACAGGGAATGAAAAACTGTTTTTT.